This TCR beta chain emerged from a study of Graves' ophthalmopathy and Graves' hyperthyroidism. This clonotype was seen many times. Its antigen remains unknown. Moderate-to-severe activity, CAS ≥3, NOSPECS ≥4 and duration under 3 months were recorded for donors with ophthalmopathy. Amplification targeted the TCR beta CDR3 regions, with RNA transcripts as the source material. A first-round RT-PCR used HTBI primers, followed by a second-round multiplex PCR. From the multiplex PCR reads, TCRdb called clonotypes with MiXCR, one entry per CDR3 protein. Among about 200,000 distinct CDR3 sequences listed, about 32% were seen once. Germline CDR1 reads SGDLS; CDR2 reads YYNGEE. The length of the CDR3 is 12 residues. V shed 4 bases and J shed 5 bases, with 10 bases lying between them. Findings and limits, study-wide: Blood also carried most expanded thyroid clonotypes exceeding 0.001 frequency. Sensitivity of about 70% and specificity of approximately 72% were achieved by the model that predicted ophthalmopathy progression.

Sequenced material: peripheral blood. This sequence was found in a man over 45 with Graves' ophthalmopathy. The chain couples TRBV9 to TRBJ2-7; the D call may be TRBD1 or TRBD2 (5 bases each). CDR3 protein: CASSRRDDEQYF. CDR3 sequence (DNA): TGTGCCAGCAGCCGTCGGGACGACGAGCAGTACTTC.